This passage covers 20 T cell receptor beta chains from one sample sequenced in a study of human T cells and chemical hapten exposure. Via MiXCR, TCRdb re-called the RACE reads, giving one row per CDR3 protein. The repertoire holds more than 150,000 distinct CDR3 sequences, with more than 20% as singletons. Noted time point: patch test 3, about 24 weeks after DPC sensitization. As for treatment: therapeutic diphenylcyclopropenone sensitization with weekly scalp DPC. The source was whole blood, collected in connection with sensitization to the hapten diphenylcyclopropenone (DPC). These receptors all stem from a middle-aged woman with alopecia areata. Some clones in this sample may be carry-over from other donors' samples.

This clonotype was recorded a few times. The chain combines TRBV20-1 with TRBJ2-7, with TRBD2 identical over 9 bases. The CDR3 has 16 amino acids. Germline V gives CDR1 DFQATT, CDR2 SNEGSKA (reference sequence). V trimming: 3 bases; J trimming: 4 bases; junction bases outside the gene matches: 13. The CDR3 DNA reads TGCAGTGCTAGGGGGACTAGCTATCAGATACTATACGAGCAGTACTTC. Protein product: CSARGTSYQILYEQYF.

This clonotype occurred a few times. The chain employs TRBV20-1 and TRBJ2-1; possibly TRBD1 or TRBD2 for D (5 bases each). V was trimmed by 2 bases and J by 15 bases, leaving 20 bases between them. This CDR3 contains 13 residues. Germline V gene sequence: CDR1 DFQATT, CDR2 SNEGSKA (reference sequence). CDR3 DNA sequence: TGCAGTGCTAGACCGGGACCTTCTACCCAGGGGTTCTTC. The encoded protein is CSARPGPSTQGFF.

In this sample, this clonotype turned up a few times. Here the CDR3 reads CASSPWTGQRGELFF. As DNA, the CDR3 is TGTGCCAGCAGCCCGTGGACAGGTCAAAGGGGGGAGCTGTTTTTT. The chain is built from TRBV7-2 and TRBJ2-2, with 7 bases fitting TRBD1. The V segment lost 5 bases and the J segment 8 bases; nucleotides outside the gene matches: 11. Germline-derived CDR1 and CDR2 are SGHTA and FQGNSA. This CDR3 contains 15 residues.

This chain uses TRBV4-2 with TRBJ2-3; D may be TRBD1 (6 bases). The CDR3 covers 16 residues. Per germline, CDR1 LGHNA and CDR2 YNFKEQ. V dropped 2 bases and J dropped 1 base, with 13 bases sitting between them. The DNA for the CDR3 is TGTGCCAGCAGCCAATCCCAGGGGAGTGGCACAGATACGCAGTATTTT. Protein product: CASSQSQGSGTDTQYF.

There are a few counts of this clonotype. This chain joins TRBV29-1 and TRBJ1-1; TRBD1 is a possible D gene (5 bases). V was shortened by 4 bases and J by 1 base, with 7 bases between the two germline ends. There are 12 residues in the CDR3. From germline, CDR1 is SQVTM and CDR2 ANQGSEA. CDR3 in amino acids: CSVGQRNTEAFF. CDR3 DNA sequence: TGCAGCGTTGGACAGAGGAACACTGAAGCTTTCTTT.

The chain employs TRBV12-3 or TRBV12-4 and TRBJ2-2; unclear D gene. The ends were cut back, 3 bases at V and 6 bases at J, with 5 bases in the middle. CDR3 size: 12 residues. The chain's CDR3 is CASSFTPGELFF. As DNA, the CDR3 is TGTGCCAGCAGTTTTACCCCCGGGGAGCTGTTTTTT.

The chain has TRBV7-9 and TRBJ2-7, with D possibly called TRBD1 or TRBD2 (6 bases each). Trimming left V 3 bases short and J 3 bases short, with 15 bases between. This CDR3 is 15 amino acids long. CDR1 and CDR2 from the germline V gene are SEHNR and FQNEAQ (reference sequence). The CDR3 spells CASSFNGGEVYEQYF. CDR3 bases: TGTGCCAGCAGCTTCAACGGGGGCGAGGTCTACGAGCAGTACTTC. The full variable domain, completed using reference TRBV7-9 and TRBJ2-7, is DTGVSQNPRHKITKRGQNVTFRCDPISEHNRLYWYRQTLGQGPEFLTYFQNEAQLEKSRLLSDRFSAERPKGSFSTLEIQRTEQGDSAMYLCASSFNGGEVYEQYFGPGTRLTVT.

J is TRBJ1-3 and V is TRBV6-5; D may be TRBD1 (6 bases). The germline CDR1 and CDR2 sequences are MNHEY and SVGAGI. This CDR3 has 15 residues. V was trimmed by 5 bases and J by 1 base, leaving 12 bases between them. The CDR3 protein is CASSRAGASGNTIYF. The CDR3 coding sequence is TGTGCCAGCAGTCGAGCGGGGGCGTCTGGAAACACCATATATTTT.

This chain uses TRBV20-1 with TRBJ2-3, with D possibly called TRBD1 or TRBD2 (5 bases each). With 0 bases removed from V and 2 bases from J, the gap between germline ends came to 15 bases. The CDR3 totals 16 residues. Germline V gives CDR1 DFQATT, CDR2 SNEGSKA (reference sequence). CDR3 residues: CSARDWQGANTDTQYF. DNA of the CDR3: TGCAGTGCTAGAGATTGGCAGGGAGCTAACACAGATACGCAGTATTTT.

V usage is TRBV4-1 and J usage is TRBJ1-5; 8 bases match TRBD1. The ends lost 3 bases at V and 5 bases at J; junction bases unmatched: 6. The CDR3 has 15 amino acids. From germline, CDR1 is MGHRA and CDR2 YSYEKL. CDR3 in amino acids: CASSQAQGADQPQHF. As DNA, the CDR3 is TGCGCCAGCAGCCAGGCTCAGGGGGCAGATCAGCCCCAGCATTTT.

The chain links TRBV6-2 or TRBV6-3 to TRBJ2-1; D is unresolved. The CDR3 sequence is 14 residues long. Deletions cut 6 bases from V and 8 bases from J, with 17 bases between. In germline, CDR1 is MNHEY, CDR2 SVGEGT. The CDR3 region has the DNA TGTGCCAGCAGCTCTTTAATGGGGTTTGATGAGCAGTTCTTC. This gives the protein CASSSLMGFDEQFF.

The CDR3 here is CASSLGTGGADTQYF. The CDR3 nucleotides read TGTGCCAGCAGCTTAGGGACAGGGGGCGCAGATACGCAGTATTTT. The chain links TRBV7-2 to TRBJ2-3, with 11 positions matching TRBD1. The V and J ends lost 1 base and 4 bases, in that order; junction bases with no gene match: 1. The germline V gene encodes CDR1 SGHTA and CDR2 FQGNSA. The CDR3 contains 15 residues.

Only a few counts were recorded for this clonotype. The chain combines TRBV14 with TRBJ1-4; D is undetermined. This CDR3 is 12 amino acids long. V lost 4 bases and J lost 8, with 8 bases in between. The germline V gene has CDR1 SGHDN and CDR2 FVKESK. Here the CDR3 reads CASSLSWEKLFF. The CDR3, as DNA: TGTGCCAGCAGCCTATCTTGGGAAAAACTGTTTTTT.

This clonotype was seen ten or more times. The gene calls are TRBV20-1 and TRBJ2-7; D might be TRBD2 (6 bases). Trimming left V 3 bases short and J 0 bases short, with 12 bases between. CDR3 size: 14 residues. Germline V gene data show CDR1 as DFQATT and CDR2 as SNEGSKA (reference sequence). Here the CDR3 reads CSARGGLSSYEQYF. The DNA of the CDR3 is TGCAGTGCTAGGGGGGGTCTTAGCTCCTACGAGCAGTACTTC.

This clonotype turned up a few times. The genes are TRBV6-1 and TRBJ2-1, with 7 bases identical to TRBD2. The CDR3 is 18 amino acids. Per germline, CDR1 MNHNS and CDR2 SASEGT. Trimming took 2 bases from V and 3 from J; bases not matched to a gene: 13. The CDR3 bases are TGTGCCAGCAGTGAATATACAGGCGGCGGGGGACTCTACAATGAGCAGTTCTTC. This translates into CASSEYTGGGGLYNEQFF.

The chain employs TRBV9 and TRBJ2-3, with 11 positions matching TRBD2. This CDR3 has 16 residues. Germline CDR1 and CDR2: SGDLS and YYNGEE. Trimming cost V 3 bases and J 5 bases; bases outside gene matches: 8. CDR3 sequence (DNA): TGTGCCAGCAGCGCGACTAGCGGGACAACGGGAGATACGCAGTATTTT. Encoded protein: CASSATSGTTGDTQYF.

DNA for the CDR3: TGTGCCAGCAGCGTGCAGCTTTCGGACCTCCACTTT. It codes for CASSVQLSDLHF. The chain carries TRBV12-3 or TRBV12-4 and TRBJ1-6; D is unresolved. The CDR3 has 12 amino acids. V dropped 6 bases and J dropped 15 bases, with 15 bases sitting between them.

The sample holds a few counts of this clonotype. The V and J genes are TRBV30 and TRBJ1-2; D unclear. The CDR3 covers 12 residues. CDR1 is GTSNPN, CDR2 SVGIG, per germline (reference sequence). V was clipped by 0 bases and J by 8 bases, with 10 bases between them. The chain's CDR3 is CAWSVLGKGYTF. The CDR3 DNA is TGTGCCTGGAGTGTACTGGGGAAGGGCTACACCTTC.

The chain uses TRBV5-1 and TRBJ2-3, with TRBD2 matching over 11 bases. The CDR3 has 15 residues. With 5 bases clipped from V and 3 bases from J, the junction kept 5 bases outside the gene matches. Germline V gene sequence: CDR1 SGHRS, CDR2 YFSETQ. CDR3 sequence: CASRVLAGVTDTQYF. Written as DNA, the CDR3 is TGCGCCAGCAGAGTACTAGCGGGAGTAACAGATACGCAGTATTTT. The full variable domain, with the rest looked up from reference TRBV5-1 and TRBJ2-3, is KAGVTQTPRYLIKTRGQQVTLSCSPISGHRSVSWYQQTPGQGLQFLFEYFSETQRNKGNFPGRFSGRQFSNSRSEMNVSTLELGDSALYLCASRVLAGVTDTQYFGPGTRLTVL.

The rearrangement links TRBV7-3 to TRBJ2-5; D possibly corresponds to TRBD2 (5 bases). Trimming took off 2 bases at V and 5 bases at J, with 15 bases between the two ends. CDR1 and CDR2 from the germline V gene are SGHTA and FQGTGA. CDR3 size: 15 residues. Here the CDR3 reads CASSLEGQTGETQYF. The CDR3 DNA reads as TGTGCCAGCAGCTTAGAGGGTCAAACCGGGGAGACCCAGTACTTC.